This is a list of T cell receptor beta chains from one sample in a study of vaccination and CD4 T cells after COVID-19. One entry per CDR3 protein, called by TCRdb with MiXCR from the PCR reads. The sample has roughly 3,500 distinct CDR3 sequences; 75% to 85% are singletons. These receptors lack a known antigen. The sample taken for sequencing was CD4+ T cells from blood, cultured in vitro. These receptors originate from a human donor who had recovered from COVID-19. Each CDR3 is given with its conserved first and last residue. Each record gives: CDR3 protein, CDR3 DNA, CDR3 length, clone size, D gene, V gene, J gene. D genes are given only for firm matches. Clone sizes are given selectively: once, few, many, or a class where the clone is expanded.

CDR3: CASSQYRGSYGYTF
DNA: TGTGCCAGCAGCCAGTACCGGGGCAGCTATGGCTACACCTTC
length: 14
size: .
D: .
V: TRBV4-2
J: TRBJ1-2

CDR3: CASFPGGATDTQYF
DNA: TGTGCCAGCTTCCCTGGGGGAGCCACAGATACGCAGTATTTT
length: 14
size: once
D: .
V: TRBV2
J: TRBJ2-3

CDR3: CASSGSGVETQYF
DNA: TGTGCCAGCAGCGGAAGCGGGGTAGAGACCCAGTACTTC
length: 13
size: .
D: TRBD2
V: TRBV7-6
J: TRBJ2-5

CDR3: CASSLALGPQSEQFF
DNA: TGTGCCAGCAGCTTGGCTTTAGGGCCGCAATCAGAGCAGTTCTTC
length: 15
size: .
D: .
V: TRBV7-9
J: TRBJ2-1

CDR3: CSASLALGDTQYF
DNA: TGCAGTGCTAGCTTGGCTTTGGGAGATACGCAGTATTTT
length: 13
size: .
D: .
V: TRBV20-1
J: TRBJ2-3

CDR3: CASSNRGPDYGYTF
DNA: TGTGCCAGCAGTAACAGGGGGCCGGACTATGGCTACACCTTC
length: 14
size: .
D: TRBD1
V: TRBV2
J: TRBJ1-2

CDR3: CSALKGTEGYTF
DNA: TGCAGTGCGCTAAAGGGGACAGAGGGCTACACCTTC
length: 12
size: .
D: TRBD1
V: TRBV20-1
J: TRBJ1-2

CDR3: CASSKDHSYEQYF
DNA: TGTGCCAGCAGCAAGGATCACTCCTACGAGCAGTACTTC
length: 13
size: few
D: .
V: TRBV7-3
J: TRBJ2-7

CDR3: CSARDPGDVMGYTF
DNA: TGCAGTGCTAGAGATCCAGGGGATGTTATGGGCTACACCTTC
length: 14
size: .
D: .
V: TRBV20-1
J: TRBJ1-2

CDR3: CASSDPGETPKTGGYTF
DNA: TGTGCCAGCAGTGATCCCGGAGAGACTCCCAAGACCGGTGGCTACACCTTC
length: 17
size: .
D: .
V: TRBV6-1
J: TRBJ1-2

CDR3: CASSRTGGRTNTGELFF
DNA: TGTGCCAGCAGTCGGACAGGGGGCCGAACGAACACCGGGGAGCTGTTTTTT
length: 17
size: .
D: TRBD1
V: TRBV6-1
J: TRBJ2-2

CDR3: CSAGTPWDPKYNEQFF
DNA: TGCAGTGCTGGTACCCCCTGGGACCCTAAATACAATGAGCAGTTCTTC
length: 16
size: .
D: .
V: TRBV20-1
J: TRBJ2-1

CDR3: CASSSGTGVIWGYTF
DNA: TGTGCCAGCAGCTCTGGGACGGGCGTCATCTGGGGCTACACCTTC
length: 15
size: .
D: .
V: TRBV7-2
J: TRBJ1-2

CDR3: CASSGQAGNTEAFF
DNA: TGTGCCAGCAGTGGACAGGCCGGGAACACTGAAGCTTTCTTT
length: 14
size: .
D: .
V: TRBV2
J: TRBJ1-1